These T cell receptor beta chains were read from a single sample in a study of cytomegalovirus exposure and HLA in healthy donors. The data were produced by immunoSEQ multiplex PCR, yet TCRdb's version contains in-frame clones alone and is incomplete. The repertoire has about 55,000 clones, 80% to 95% of them found once; the top ten carry about 3.1%. Sample: PBMCs. These receptors all come from a man younger than 35 in good health and CMV-seronegative. Both conserved end residues are part of each CDR3. D genes are given only for firm matches. Only some rows state a clone size, as once, few, many or a class for expanded clones.

clone_size: NA; d_call: TRBD2; v_call: TRBV2; j_call: TRBJ2-1; cdr3_nt: TGTGCCAGCAGTATCGCTATCTCTCGCGGGAGTGTGAATGAGCAGTTCTTC; cdr3_aa: CASSIAISRGSVNEQFF
clone_size: NA; d_call: TRBD1; v_call: TRBV4-1; j_call: TRBJ2-7; cdr3_nt: TGCGCCAGCAGCTCTCCGGGACAGGGGTACGAGCAGTACTTC; cdr3_aa: CASSSPGQGYEQYF
clone_size: NA; d_call: NA; v_call: TRBV6-5; j_call: TRBJ2-1; cdr3_nt: TGTGCCAGCAGAACACTAGTTCGCGAGCAGTTCTTC; cdr3_aa: CASRTLVREQFF
clone_size: NA; d_call: TRBD2; v_call: TRBV7-9; j_call: TRBJ2-3; cdr3_nt: TGTGCCAGCAGCTACACTAGCGGGGGGGGAGATACGCAGTATTTT; cdr3_aa: CASSYTSGGGDTQYF
clone_size: once; d_call: TRBD2; v_call: TRBV29-1; j_call: TRBJ2-5; cdr3_nt: TGCAGCGTTGAGGAGCGGGAGGGCCTTTGGGGAGAGACCCAGTACTTC; cdr3_aa: CSVEEREGLWGETQYF
clone_size: once; d_call: TRBD1; v_call: TRBV19; j_call: TRBJ1-5; cdr3_nt: TGTGCCAGTAGAGGGCAGGGGGTTCAGCCCCAGCATTTT; cdr3_aa: CASRGQGVQPQHF
clone_size: NA; d_call: NA; v_call: TRBV27; j_call: TRBJ2-1; cdr3_nt: TGTGCCAGCAGTCGAGTAAACAATGAGCAGTTCTTC; cdr3_aa: CASSRVNNEQFF
clone_size: NA; d_call: TRBD1; v_call: TRBV11-1; j_call: TRBJ1-1; cdr3_nt: TGTGCCAGCAGCCTCCTGGACATACAGGGGCAGAACACTGAAGCTTTCTTT; cdr3_aa: CASSLLDIQGQNTEAFF
clone_size: NA; d_call: NA; v_call: TRBV7-9; j_call: TRBJ1-1; cdr3_nt: TGTGCCAGCAGCCGAGATTCACTGAACACTGAAGCTTTCTTT; cdr3_aa: CASSRDSLNTEAFF
clone_size: few; d_call: NA; v_call: TRBV7-9; j_call: TRBJ1-1; cdr3_nt: TGTGCCAGCAGCTTAGACGGCGGAATGAACACTGAAGCTTTCTTT; cdr3_aa: CASSLDGGMNTEAFF
clone_size: NA; d_call: NA; v_call: TRBV11-2; j_call: TRBJ2-1; cdr3_nt: TGTGCCAGCAGCTTGGGACTGAATAATGAGCAGTTCTTC; cdr3_aa: CASSLGLNNEQFF
clone_size: NA; d_call: TRBD2; v_call: TRBV27; j_call: TRBJ2-7; cdr3_nt: TGTGCCAGCAGAAGCGGGAGTATCTACGAGCAGTACTTC; cdr3_aa: CASRSGSIYEQYF
clone_size: NA; d_call: NA; v_call: TRBV5-4; j_call: TRBJ2-5; cdr3_nt: TGTGCCAGCAGCTTGGAATCGAGAGAAGAGACCCAGTACTTC; cdr3_aa: CASSLESREETQYF
clone_size: NA; d_call: NA; v_call: TRBV5-8; j_call: TRBJ1-1; cdr3_nt: TGTGCCAGCAGCTGGGGGGGAGGTGAAGCTTTCTTT; cdr3_aa: CASSWGGGEAFF
clone_size: NA; d_call: NA; v_call: TRBV6-5; j_call: TRBJ1-1; cdr3_nt: TGTGCCAGCAGGGGCCAGGGGCTGAACACTGAAGCTTTCTTT; cdr3_aa: CASRGQGLNTEAFF
clone_size: NA; d_call: TRBD1; v_call: TRBV11-2; j_call: TRBJ2-7; cdr3_nt: TGTGCCAGCAGCCTAGGGACAGACTACGAGCAGTACTTC; cdr3_aa: CASSLGTDYEQYF
clone_size: NA; d_call: NA; v_call: TRBV6-5; j_call: TRBJ1-2; cdr3_nt: TGTGCCAGCAGTTACTCAGGGGGTGTGGGCTACACCTTC; cdr3_aa: CASSYSGGVGYTF
clone_size: NA; d_call: NA; v_call: TRBV21-1; j_call: TRBJ1-5; cdr3_nt: TGTGCCAGCAACCCCCGGAGGGGTCGGAGCAATCAGCCCCAGCATTTT; cdr3_aa: CASNPRRGRSNQPQHF
clone_size: NA; d_call: TRBD2; v_call: TRBV28; j_call: TRBJ2-2; cdr3_nt: TGTGCCAGCAGTCCAATAGCGGGAGCGGGCACCGGGGAGCTGTTTTTT; cdr3_aa: CASSPIAGAGTGELFF
clone_size: NA; d_call: NA; v_call: TRBV27; j_call: TRBJ2-7; cdr3_nt: TGTGCCAGCGCTTACAGGGTCTACTACGAGCAGTACTTC; cdr3_aa: CASAYRVYYEQYF
clone_size: once; d_call: TRBD2; v_call: TRBV5-1; j_call: TRBJ2-3; cdr3_nt: TGCGCCAGCAGCCCCCGACTAGCGGGAGGGCCCGTTGTTCGCACAGATACGCAGTATTTT; cdr3_aa: CASSPRLAGGPVVRTDTQYF
clone_size: NA; d_call: NA; v_call: TRBV19; j_call: TRBJ2-7; cdr3_nt: TGTGCCAGTAGTATAGGCCCTAGCTTGGCCTACGAGCAGTACTTC; cdr3_aa: CASSIGPSLAYEQYF
clone_size: NA; d_call: TRBD1; v_call: TRBV5-8; j_call: TRBJ2-7; cdr3_nt: TGTGCCAGCATAGACAGGGGACGACTTCTCTTCCACGAGCAGTACTTC; cdr3_aa: CASIDRGRLLFHEQYF
clone_size: once; d_call: NA; v_call: TRBV5-4; j_call: TRBJ1-4; cdr3_nt: TGTGCCAGCAGCTTAAAACAGGGTGGCGAAAAACTGTTTTTT; cdr3_aa: CASSLKQGGEKLFF
clone_size: NA; d_call: TRBD1; v_call: TRBV7-7; j_call: TRBJ2-6; cdr3_nt: TGTGCTAGCAGCTTCGGGACAGCTCCTTACTCTGGGGCCAACGTCCTGACTTTC; cdr3_aa: CASSFGTAPYSGANVLTF
clone_size: NA; d_call: NA; v_call: TRBV5-1; j_call: TRBJ1-4; cdr3_nt: TGCGCCAGCAGCCCCCTGGGCCTTGAAAAACTGTTTTTT; cdr3_aa: CASSPLGLEKLFF
clone_size: NA; d_call: TRBD2; v_call: TRBV18; j_call: TRBJ2-3; cdr3_nt: TGTGCCAGCTCACTCCCCGGGACTAGCGGGGTACGCACAGATACGCAGTATTTT; cdr3_aa: CASSLPGTSGVRTDTQYF
clone_size: NA; d_call: TRBD2; v_call: TRBV11-2; j_call: TRBJ2-5; cdr3_nt: TGTGCCAGCAGCTTAGTTCGGGGGGAACGTGAGACCCAGTACTTC; cdr3_aa: CASSLVRGERETQYF
clone_size: NA; d_call: NA; v_call: TRBV6-6; j_call: TRBJ1-1; cdr3_nt: TGTGCCAGCAGTTACTCGACGGGAGGGATGAACACTGAAGCTTTCTTT; cdr3_aa: CASSYSTGGMNTEAFF
clone_size: NA; d_call: NA; v_call: TRBV7-9; j_call: TRBJ1-2; cdr3_nt: TGTGCCAGCAGCTTAGCGTTGAACTCCTATGGCTACACCTTC; cdr3_aa: CASSLALNSYGYTF